This T cell receptor beta chain was identified in a study of blood T cells in healthy people across ages (dated by TCRdb to about 2015). With regard to the full study: In model experiments, roughly one uniquely barcoded TCR beta cDNA molecule per two T cells was captured by template switching. Using deep sequencing normalized with unique cDNA molecular identifiers, the study measured how TCR beta repertoire diversity changes with age. Donors of different ages were randomly distributed across sequencing lanes to avoid experimental bias. The donors were split into four age groups: young (average roughly 15 years), middle-aged (about 40), aged (roughly 68) and long-lived (over 75). Two additional independent replicas of 1 million unique cDNA reads from the same blood draw were analyzed for two donors (one aged 18 to 30 and one aged 80 or older). General findings and caveats noted by the study authors: Compared with the aged group, the long-lived group had more naive CD4+ T cells, fewer expanded clones and increased TCR diversity, a pattern suggesting age selection. Donor CMV infection status was unknown, potentially confounding age-related changes in expanded clonotypes. The percentage of naive T cells measured by flow cytometry correlated strongly with observed TCR beta diversity. Because profiling used bulk unsorted PBMCs, naive and antigen-experienced compartments could not be compared conclusively. Observed TCR beta diversity per million T cells fell roughly linearly with age, and a significant reduction was already apparent by age around 40. Estimates of total diversity from one million sequenced T cells were regarded as lower bounds and underestimates.

Libraries were prepared through 5' RACE. The listed sequencing device is Illumina HiSeq 2500. A second PCR of about 6 to 11 cycles was performed with a sample-barcoded 5' primer and a J-beta primer mix. A template-switch 5' adaptor carrying 12 random nucleotides introduced a unique molecular identifier onto each TCR beta cDNA molecule. Each sample yielded at least 3 million CDR3-containing paired-end reads. First-strand cDNA was synthesized from all RNA with the Mint cDNA synthesis kit, primed by a TRBC-specific oligonucleotide. Following uracil-DNA glycosylase treatment, a first 18-cycle PCR with universal primers M1SS and BC2_uni_R was performed on all cDNA. Per the source publication's procedure: Each sample was normalized by randomly selecting 1 million high-quality reads, each carrying a distinct molecular identifier. Instead of being binned into consensus sequences, reads that shared molecular identifiers were thrown out. MiTCR, with a Q25 quality threshold and the strictest error-elimination algorithm, was used for CDR3 identification, clonotype clustering and error correction. A nonparametric unseen species model with Euler transformation was used to estimate a lower bound on total TCR beta diversity. TCRdb took the public reads, trimmed them with fastp at Q25, ran MiXCR for clone calling and kept in-frame beta chains. Identical CDR3 proteins give one entry, which carries the most common genes and DNA. The V and J calls were determined by TCRdb, not by the authors. A total of roughly 1.5 million distinct CDR3 sequences appear in this sample, approximately 39% of them only once. The ten largest clonotypes hold 4% of the sample.

The CDR3 starts with the cysteine, ends with the phenylalanine, and has 14 residues. Only the CDR3 portion is preserved as DNA: 42 bases, with reading frame beginning at the first base. A distance of 12 bases separates the germline ends of V and J, which lose 2 bases and 5 bases respectively. CDR1 and CDR2 (MNHEY, SVGEGT) derive from the germline V gene. Systemically healthy Caucasian individuals from Russia, over 30 in total and aged roughly 6 to 100 years, were included as donors. Each donor gave 8.5 to 10 milliliters of peripheral blood, collected into EDTA-treated Vacutainer tubes. Ficoll-Paque density-gradient centrifugation was used to isolate PBMCs, with at least 6 million per sample. Trizol reagent was used to extract total RNA from the PBMCs, yielding at least 5.5 micrograms per sample. The percentages of naive CD45RAhigh/CD27high T cells were determined by flow cytometry on a PBMC aliquot from every donor.

This clonotype showed up just a few times. Its target antigen remains unknown. Within one base of it there is no much larger clone, and no base qualities were kept. Recombination linked TRBV6-2 or TRBV6-3 to TRBJ2-5; the D gene identity is not certain. The clonotype originates from a woman aged 18-29 years in good health. The specimen sequenced was blood. The sequence in DNA is TGTGCCAGCAGTTACATGGCCCCTGGGGAGACCCAGTACTTC. This encodes CASSYMAPGETQYF.